Each of the 17 T cell receptor beta chains below was sequenced from the same sample in a study of blood T cell repertoires in COVID-19. Measured with immunoSEQ multiplex PCR; TCRdb has only the in-frame clones, and not every one. The top ten hold approximately 12% of the sample, which has some 200,000 clones, 82% seen once. The sequencing sample was made of peripheral blood. The receptors were sampled from a woman aged 40 to 55 with acute or convalescent COVID-19.

The rearrangement uses TRBV12-3 or TRBV12-4 and TRBJ1-1, with D perhaps TRBD1 (5 bases). Trimming removed 5 bases from V and 3 bases from J, with 10 bases in between. This CDR3 contains 13 residues. In nucleotides, the CDR3 is TGTGCCAGCAGTACACAGGATTACACTGAAGCTTTCTTT. This translates into CASSTQDYTEAFF.

The chain combines TRBV5-4 with TRBJ2-7, with 8 bases identical to TRBD1. This CDR3 is 14 amino acids long. V shed 2 bases, J shed 2 bases, and the junction held 3 bases outside the gene matches. Germline V gives CDR1 SGHNT, CDR2 YYREEE (reference sequence). The CDR3 region has the DNA TGTGCCAGCAGCTTCGGCAGGGGGCCCTACGAGCAGTACTTC. Protein product: CASSFGRGPYEQYF.

The CDR3 loop is CAISPGSGRAYEQYF. The CDR3 DNA sequence: TGTGCCATCAGCCCCGGGAGCGGGAGGGCCTACGAGCAGTACTTC. The chain uses TRBV10-3 and TRBJ2-7; 10 bases are shared with TRBD2. Germline-derived CDR1 and CDR2 are ENHRY and SYGVKD. The length of the CDR3 is 15 residues. The ends lost 6 bases at V and 2 bases at J; junction bases unmatched: 7.

The chain combines TRBV11-2 with TRBJ2-1, with 9 positions matching TRBD2. The CDR3 has 15 amino acids. Germline lookup yields CDR1 SGHAT and CDR2 FQNNGV. After removal of 7 bases from V and 6 bases from J, the junction contained 10 bases not matched to a gene. CDR3 region: CASTLNSGGRNEQFF. The CDR3 DNA follows: TGTGCCAGCACCTTGAATAGCGGGGGCCGCAATGAGCAGTTCTTC.

V and J are TRBV11-2 and TRBJ2-1, with 7 bases fitting TRBD1. CDR3 length: 16 residues. With 4 bases clipped from V and 8 bases from J, the junction kept 14 bases outside the gene matches. From germline, CDR1 is SGHAT and CDR2 FQNNGV. The CDR3 DNA is TGTGCCAGCAGCTCACCACAGGGGCCCTTACGGGATGAGCAGTTCTTC. This gives the protein CASSSPQGPLRDEQFF. Combining the CDR3 with reference TRBV11-2 and TRBJ2-1 gives the whole variable domain EAGVAQSPRYKIIEKRQSVAFWCNPISGHATLYWYQQILGQGPKLLIQFQNNGVVDDSQLPKDRFSAERLKGVDSTLKIQPAKLEDSAVYLCASSSPQGPLRDEQFFGPGTRLTVL.

This clone was seen a single time. The chain carries TRBV6-4 and TRBJ2-7; TRBD1 agrees at 8 bases. Losses at the gene ends were 2 bases for V and 10 bases for J; bases not matched to a gene: 1. Germline CDR1 MRHNA, CDR2 SNTAGT. CDR3 size: 11 residues. CDR3 loop: CASSDGQGQYF. The CDR3 DNA sequence: TGTGCCAGCAGTGACGGACAGGGCCAGTACTTC.

The chain has TRBV6-5 and TRBJ1-1; possibly TRBD1 for D (5 bases). V was pared by 6 bases and J by 0 bases, with 11 bases between. Germline values: CDR1 MNHEY, CDR2 SVGAGI. This CDR3 is 14 amino acids long. The CDR3 region has the DNA TGTGCCAGCAGGATACAGGAAATGAACACTGAAGCTTTCTTT. This translates into CASRIQEMNTEAFF.

This chain connects TRBV24-1 to TRBJ2-7, with D tentatively TRBD2 (5 bases). V was cut by 3 bases and J by 3 bases, with 11 bases left in between. This CDR3 has 14 amino acids. CDR1 is KGHDR and CDR2 is SFDVKD in the germline V gene. CDR3 bases: TGTGCCACCAGTGATCAATCGGGGAGCTACGAGCAGTACTTC. Encoded protein: CATSDQSGSYEQYF.

V usage is TRBV5-1 and J usage is TRBJ1-1; 8 positions agree with TRBD1. The CDR3 loop spans 16 amino acids. The ends lost 4 bases at V and 0 bases at J; junction bases unmatched: 8. CDR1 and CDR2 from the germline V gene are SGHRS and YFSETQ. CDR3 sequence: CASSHRTGSMNTEAFF. CDR3 coding DNA: TGCGCCAGCAGCCACCGGACAGGGTCGATGAACACTGAAGCTTTCTTT.

This clone was seen only a few times. The V and J genes are TRBV30 and TRBJ2-1, with 12 bases aligning to TRBD2. V lost 7 bases and J lost 7; bases outside the gene matches: 5. The germline V gene has CDR1 GTSNPN and CDR2 SVGIG (reference sequence). The CDR3 contains 13 residues. In nucleotides, the CDR3 is TGTGCCTCCACTAGCGGGAGGAAAAATGAGCAGTTCTTC. It is translated as CASTSGRKNEQFF.

The chain uses TRBV29-1 and TRBJ1-2, with TRBD1 as a possible D gene (5 bases). The V end lost 5 bases, the J end lost 4 bases, and 20 bases lay between the germline ends. Germline CDR1 reads SQVTM; CDR2 reads ANQGSEA. This CDR3 spans 15 amino acids. Here the CDR3 reads CSVFDTGGDGYGYTF. CDR3 sequence (DNA): TGCAGCGTTTTTGATACCGGAGGGGATGGCTATGGCTACACCTTC.

CDR3 in amino acids: CASSRTLGGPYEQYF. CDR3 sequence (DNA): TGTGCCAGCAGCAGAACGCTAGGTGGCCCCTACGAGCAGTACTTC. V usage is TRBV27 and J usage is TRBJ2-7; D gene ambiguous. The germline CDR1 and CDR2 sequences are MNHEY and SMNVEV (reference sequence). V lost 6 bases, J lost 2 bases, and 17 bases lay in between. The CDR3 is 15 amino acids.

The gene calls are TRBV23-1 and TRBJ2-2, with D possibly being TRBD1 (6 bases). TRBV23-1 belongs to the ORF category, with a function that is uncertain. The CDR3 extends over 15 amino acids. The V and J ends lost 2 bases and 4 bases respectively, with 11 bases between them. The CDR3 here is CASSQPDRFTGELFF. CDR3 nucleotide sequence: TGCGCCAGCAGTCAACCTGACAGGTTCACCGGGGAGCTGTTTTTT.

V and J are TRBV12-3 or TRBV12-4 and TRBJ1-5; tentative D call: TRBD1 (5 bases). V lost 3 bases and J lost 4, with 7 bases in between. The CDR3 sequence is 13 residues long. CDR3 amino acids: CASSFSGNQPQHF. CDR3 DNA: TGTGCCAGCAGTTTCTCAGGGAATCAGCCCCAGCATTTT.

The chain couples TRBV21-1 to TRBJ2-3; the listed D gene, TRBD1, was not tested against the DNA. TRBV21-1 is termed a pseudogene. This CDR3 spans 18 amino acids. The CDR3 DNA reads TGTGCCAGCAGCAAGGGGTATCGACAGGCCGAAAGCACAGATACGCAGTATTTT. This gives the protein CASSKGYRQAESTDTQYF.

V is TRBV13 and J is TRBJ2-1; 7 nucleotides match TRBD1. Trimming removed 2 bases from V and 4 bases from J; junction bases left unmatched: 8. Germline-derived CDR1 and CDR2 are PRHDT and FYEKMQ (reference sequence). The CDR3 extends over 16 amino acids. CDR3 region: CASSLRDGTEYNEQFF. CDR3 DNA: TGTGCCAGCAGCTTAAGGGACGGGACAGAGTACAATGAGCAGTTCTTC.

This clone was recorded once. The chain couples TRBV11-2 to TRBJ2-1, with TRBD2 as a possible D gene (5 bases). The CDR3 runs to 16 residues. V was clipped by 5 bases and J by 5 bases, with 19 bases between them. Germline assignment: CDR1 SGHAT and CDR2 FQNNGV. The CDR3 loop is CASSQLGSNRNNEQFF. CDR3 sequence (DNA): TGTGCCAGCAGCCAGCTGGGGAGCAATCGGAACAATGAGCAGTTCTTC.